The 18 T cell receptor beta chains reported below all come from one sample, sequenced in a study of T cells in Graves' hyperthyroidism and ophthalmopathy. RNA transcripts were the template for amplifying TCR beta CDR3 regions. First-round RT-PCR targeting the TCR CDR3 was performed with the HTBI primer set. TCRdb redid the calling of the multiplex PCR reads with MiXCR, one entry per CDR3 protein. The data show 560,000 or so distinct CDR3 sequences, 46% seen once. The source material was peripheral blood or thyroid tissue (not recorded which). Receptors were obtained from a woman aged 18 to 35 with Graves' hyperthyroidism.

The chain links TRBV7-8 to TRBJ2-5, with D perhaps matching TRBD2 (5 bases). This CDR3 is 13 amino acids long. V was trimmed by 5 bases and J by 4 bases, leaving 11 bases between them. Germline V gene data show CDR1 as SGHVS and CDR2 as FQNEAQ. CDR3 loop: CASSPGELETQYF. CDR3 sequence (DNA): TGTGCCAGCAGCCCCGGGGAATTAGAGACCCAGTACTTC.

This clonotype was counted a few times. The chain combines TRBV6-1 with TRBJ2-7; D is perhaps TRBD2 (6 bases). Germline values: CDR1 MNHNS, CDR2 SASEGT. Trimming took off 8 bases at V and 6 bases at J, with 17 bases between the two ends. This CDR3 comprises 13 residues. The CDR3 loop is CASGHRGSGEQYF. The CDR3 nucleotides read TGTGCCAGCGGCCATCGGGGGTCTGGCGAGCAGTACTTC.

This clonotype was seen a handful of times. The gene calls are TRBV19 and TRBJ2-7; D is unresolved. CDR3 size: 13 residues. The V end was cut by 5 bases, the J end by 3 bases, with 11 bases between. Per the germline V gene, CDR1 is LNHDA and CDR2 is SQIVND (reference sequence). The CDR3 nucleotides are TGTGCCAGTAGTCACCCGGGCAACTACGAGCAGTACTTC. Amino acids: CASSHPGNYEQYF.

This clonotype showed up many times. This chain joins TRBV20-1 and TRBJ2-7; 9 bases are shared with TRBD1. Germline V CDR1 and CDR2: DFQATT, SNEGSKA (reference sequence). The CDR3 extends over 13 amino acids. The V segment lost 5 bases and the J segment 3 bases; nucleotides outside the gene matches: 5. The CDR3 DNA follows: TGCAGTGCTGTACCGGGACAGGGCTACGAGCAGTACTTC. Translated, it gives CSAVPGQGYEQYF.

There are many counts of this clonotype. The rearrangement links TRBV9 to TRBJ1-1; D uncertain. V was shortened by 0 bases and J by 7 bases, with 10 bases between the two germline ends. CDR3 length: 13 residues. Germline CDR1 SGDLS, CDR2 YYNGEE. The CDR3 sequence is CASSVDGRGEAFF. The CDR3 bases are TGTGCCAGCAGCGTAGACGGGCGGGGTGAAGCTTTCTTT.

CDR3 loop: CASRPTGGNGANVLTF. The CDR3 DNA is TGTGCCAGCAGGCCCACGGGGGGTAATGGGGCCAACGTCCTGACTTTC. The rearrangement uses TRBV14 and TRBJ2-6, with 7 bases identical to TRBD2. The CDR3 loop spans 16 amino acids. CDR1 is SGHDN and CDR2 is FVKESK in the germline V gene. J gave up 3 bases and V 6 bases, and 8 bases lay outside the gene matches.

This chain uses TRBV7-2 with TRBJ2-2; D unresolved. Germline V gene lookup returns CDR1 SGHTA and CDR2 FQGNSA. Trimming pared 6 bases from V and 1 base from J, leaving 12 bases between. The CDR3 covers 15 residues. The CDR3 coding sequence is TGTGCCAGCAGTTACTATCCGGGGAACACCGGGGAGCTGTTTTTT. Protein: CASSYYPGNTGELFF.

A note on this clonotype: No conserved phenylalanine or tryptophan is present at the end of the CDR3, so a read error is the likely explanation. This chain uses TRBV20-1 with TRBJ2-7, with D hard to call. V gave up 0 bases and J gave up 10 bases, with 13 bases separating them. Germline-derived CDR1 and CDR2 are DFQATT and SNEGSKA (reference sequence). This CDR3 comprises 12 residues. The CDR3 DNA is TGCAGTGCTAGAGATCCCCCTTCGGGTCAGTACTCC. It codes for CSARDPPSGQYS.

This chain links TRBV29-1 with TRBJ1-2; TRBD1 is a possible D gene (5 bases). The germline gives CDR1 SQVTM, CDR2 ANQGSEA. V was cut by 8 bases and J by 4 bases, with 14 bases left in between. The CDR3 covers 12 residues. The CDR3 sequence is CSLSRAGYGYTF. The CDR3 nucleotides are TGCAGCTTATCCAGGGCCGGCTATGGCTACACCTTC.

The V gene is TRBV25-1, the J gene TRBJ1-2; 8 bases agree with TRBD1. The CDR3 has 15 residues. Germline lookup yields CDR1 MGHDK and CDR2 SYGVNS. The CDR3 DNA is TGTGCTAGTGGTTTGCCGGACAGGGCCAACTATGGCTACACCTTC. This encodes CASGLPDRANYGYTF.

This chain links TRBV20-1 with TRBJ1-5, with 8 bases lining up with TRBD1. V dropped 0 bases and J dropped 4; count of bases not matched to a gene: 8. The CDR3 extends over 16 amino acids. Germline V CDR1 and CDR2: DFQATT, SNEGSKA (reference sequence). CDR3 DNA sequence: TGCAGTGCTAGAGATTCAGGGACAGGCCTTAATCAGCCCCAGCATTTT. Protein sequence: CSARDSGTGLNQPQHF.

Note on this clonotype: One end of the junction varies from germline; a read error may be responsible. The chain has TRBV7-2 and TRBJ1-3; maybe TRBD1 (6 bases). This CDR3 is 15 amino acids long. CDR1 SGHTA and CDR2 FQGNSA come from the germline V gene. CDR3 DNA: TGTGCCGGCAGCTTGAAACGGGGGCGAGGAAACACCATATATTTT. It is translated as CAGSLKRGRGNTIYF.

J is TRBJ1-5 and V is TRBV29-1; 10 positions agree with TRBD1. Germline CDR1 reads SQVTM; CDR2 reads ANQGSEA. V was pared by 7 bases and J by 11 bases, with 8 bases of the junction left unmatched. This CDR3 region has 12 residues. The CDR3 sequence is CSGGTGAETQHF. Here the CDR3 DNA reads TGCAGCGGGGGGACAGGGGCCGAGACCCAGCATTTT.

For this clonotype: The junction and the germline gene differ at one end; a read error may be behind it. CDR3 bases: TGCGCCAGCAGTGCGGGAACAGGGGCGAATAATGAAAAACTGCTTTTT. Its protein is CASSAGTGANNEKLLF. The chain couples TRBV10-2 to TRBJ1-4, with TRBD1 matching 7 bases. The germline V gene encodes CDR1 WSHSY and CDR2 SAAADI. CDR3 length: 16 residues.

The genes are TRBV7-9 and TRBJ1-5, with D perhaps matching TRBD1 (6 bases). Germline V gene sequence: CDR1 SEHNR, CDR2 FQNEAQ (reference sequence). The CDR3 consists of 16 residues. Trimming left V 2 bases short and J 4 bases short, with 15 bases between. Here the CDR3 DNA reads TGTGCCAGCAGCTTATTCGGGGGGCTGGGGAATCAGCCCCAGCATTTT. Its translation is CASSLFGGLGNQPQHF. Supplemented by reference TRBV7-9 and TRBJ1-5, the full variable domain reads DTGVSQNPRHKITKRGQNVTFRCDPISEHNRLYWYRQTLGQGPEFLTYFQNEAQLEKSRLLSDRFSAERPKGSFSTLEIQRTEQGDSAMYLCASSLFGGLGNQPQHFGDGTRLSIL.

The J gene is TRBJ1-2, the V gene TRBV28; D remains unclear. The V end was cut by 1 base, the J end by 8 bases, with 8 bases between. The CDR3 sequence is 12 residues long. Germline V gives CDR1 MDHEN, CDR2 SYDVKM. CDR3 coding DNA: TGTGCCAGCAGTTTATTCTTGGAGGGCTACACCTTC. Protein sequence: CASSLFLEGYTF.

This clonotype turned up a few times. J is TRBJ1-6 and V is TRBV9; D ambiguous. CDR3 length: 15 residues. The V end was cut by 5 bases, the J end by 6 bases, with 15 bases between. Germline loops: CDR1 SGDLS, CDR2 YYNGEE. CDR3 DNA sequence: TGTGCCAGCAGGTCGACTGTTCTGGCTAATTCACCCCTCCACTTT. Amino acid sequence: CASRSTVLANSPLHF.

This chain links TRBV9 with TRBJ1-1, with D possibly being TRBD1 (6 bases). The CDR3 has 16 residues. Germline assignment: CDR1 SGDLS and CDR2 YYNGEE. Trimming left V 0 bases short and J 0 bases short, with 12 bases between. Here the CDR3 reads CASSVEQGILNTEAFF. CDR3 bases: TGTGCCAGCAGCGTAGAACAGGGCATATTGAACACTGAAGCTTTCTTT. The entire variable domain, with the rest obtained from reference TRBV9 and TRBJ1-1, is as follows: DSGVTQTPKHLITATGQRVTLRCSPRSGDLSVYWYQQSLDQGLQFLIQYYNGEERAKGNILERFSAQQFPDLHSELNLSSLELGDSALYFCASSVEQGILNTEAFFGQGTRLTVV.